Listed here are 3 T cell receptor beta chains from one sample, sequenced in a study of cytomegalovirus exposure and HLA in healthy donors. The PCR was carried out with 60 Vbeta primers and 13 Jbeta primers. Clones were read by immunoSEQ multiplex PCR, and TCRdb kept only the in-frame ones, dropping some. The sample shows under 130,000 clones, around 76% of them seen only once. Material for sequencing was PBMCs. The source of these receptors is a man aged 35-49 years in good health and CMV-seropositive.

The chain has TRBV11-3 and TRBJ2-7, with TRBD2 identical over 14 bases. Germline V lookup: CDR1 SGHNT, CDR2 YENEEA. The V segment lost 5 bases and the J segment 9 bases; nucleotides outside the gene matches: 6. This CDR3 contains 14 residues. CDR3 sequence: CASSPGLAGVGQYF. CDR3 in DNA: TGTGCCAGCAGCCCGGGACTAGCGGGAGTCGGGCAGTACTTC.

The V gene is TRBV7-3, the J gene TRBJ2-2, with 16 positions matching TRBD2. The CDR3 extends over 18 amino acids. V lost 3 bases and J lost 4; bases outside the gene matches: 5. Germline V gives CDR1 SGHTA, CDR2 FQGTGA. CDR3 residues: CASSFEGLAGGSTGELFF. CDR3 coding DNA: TGTGCCAGCAGCTTCGAGGGACTAGCGGGAGGGAGCACCGGGGAGCTGTTTTTT.

This clone was observed a few times. The rearrangement links TRBV21-1 to TRBJ2-2; TRBD2, the table's D call, was not compared with the DNA. TRBV21-1 is listed as a pseudogene. This CDR3 is built from 17 residues. This CDR3 reads CASSKGSGRSNTGELFF. In DNA form, the CDR3 reads TGTGCCAGCAGCAAAGGGAGCGGGAGGTCGAACACCGGGGAGCTGTTTTTT.